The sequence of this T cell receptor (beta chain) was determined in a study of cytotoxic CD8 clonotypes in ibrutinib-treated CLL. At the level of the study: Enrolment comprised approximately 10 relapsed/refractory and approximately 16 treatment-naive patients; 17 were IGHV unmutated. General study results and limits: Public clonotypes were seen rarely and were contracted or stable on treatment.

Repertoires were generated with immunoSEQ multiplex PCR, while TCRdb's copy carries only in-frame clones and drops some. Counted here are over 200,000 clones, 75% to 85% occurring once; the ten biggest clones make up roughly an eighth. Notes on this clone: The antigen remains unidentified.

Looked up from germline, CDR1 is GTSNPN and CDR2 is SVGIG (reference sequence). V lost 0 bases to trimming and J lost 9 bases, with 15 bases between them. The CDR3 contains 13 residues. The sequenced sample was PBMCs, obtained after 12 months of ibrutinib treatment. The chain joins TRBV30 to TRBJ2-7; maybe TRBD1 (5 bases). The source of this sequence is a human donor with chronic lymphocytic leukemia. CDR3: CAWSVNQGRVQYF. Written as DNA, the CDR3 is TGTGCCTGGAGTGTAAATCAGGGAAGGGTGCAGTACTTC.